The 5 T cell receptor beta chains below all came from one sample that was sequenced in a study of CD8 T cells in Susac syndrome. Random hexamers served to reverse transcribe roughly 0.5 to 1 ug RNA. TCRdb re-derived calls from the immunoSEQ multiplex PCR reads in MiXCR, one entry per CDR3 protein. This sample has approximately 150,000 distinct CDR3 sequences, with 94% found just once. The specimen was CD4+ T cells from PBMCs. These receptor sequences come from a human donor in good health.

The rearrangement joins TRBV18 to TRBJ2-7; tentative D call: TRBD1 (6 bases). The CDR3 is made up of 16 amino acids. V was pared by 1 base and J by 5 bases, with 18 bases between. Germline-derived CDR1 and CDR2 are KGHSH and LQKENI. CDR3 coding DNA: TGTGCCAGCTCACCACGTTTCAACAGGGAAGGTGACGAGCAGTACTTC. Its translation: CASSPRFNREGDEQYF.

This chain's CDR3 is CASSLPRPRDEQYF. The CDR3 DNA follows: TGTGCCAGCAGCCTCCCCCGACCCCGGGACGAGCAGTACTTC. The chain uses TRBV7-9 and TRBJ2-7, with unresolved D. Germline V gene lookup returns CDR1 SEHNR and CDR2 FQNEAQ (reference sequence). The CDR3 sequence is 14 residues long. Deletions cut 5 bases from V and 5 bases from J, with 16 bases between.

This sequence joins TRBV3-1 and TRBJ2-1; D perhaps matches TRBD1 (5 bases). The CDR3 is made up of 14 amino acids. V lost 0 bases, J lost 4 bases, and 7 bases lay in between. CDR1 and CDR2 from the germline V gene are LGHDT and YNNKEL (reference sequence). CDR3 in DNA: TGTGCCAGCAGCCAAGACTACAGGTACAATGAGCAGTTCTTC. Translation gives CASSQDYRYNEQFF.

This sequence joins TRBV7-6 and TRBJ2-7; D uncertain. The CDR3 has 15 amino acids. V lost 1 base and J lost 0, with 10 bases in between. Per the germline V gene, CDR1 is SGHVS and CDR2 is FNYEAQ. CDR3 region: CASSLESLVSYEQYF. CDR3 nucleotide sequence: TGTGCCAGCAGCTTAGAGAGCTTAGTCTCCTACGAGCAGTACTTC.

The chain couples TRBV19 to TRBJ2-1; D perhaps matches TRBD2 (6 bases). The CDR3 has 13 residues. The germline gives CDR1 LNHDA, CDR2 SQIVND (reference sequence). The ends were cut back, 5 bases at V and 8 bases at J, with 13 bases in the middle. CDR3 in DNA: TGTGCCAGTAGTCTGCGGAGGGCCCATGAGCAGTTCTTC. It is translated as CASSLRRAHEQFF. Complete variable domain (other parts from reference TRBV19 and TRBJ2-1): DGGITQSPKYLFRKEGQNVTLSCEQNLNHDAMYWYRQDPGQGLRLIYYSQIVNDFQKGDIAEGYSVSREKKESFPLTVTSAQKNPTAFYLCASSLRRAHEQFFGPGTRLTVL.